What follows describes a single T cell receptor (beta chain). What it binds is not known. This sequence may be a read error, since a much larger clone differs from it by one base. The sample holds other DNA sequences that translate to the same CDR3. The data belong to a study of shared clonotypes between healthy human individuals. Study-wide results and limits: Blood was the sole source, and tissue repertoires probably differ.

The unsorted samples took about 90 million PBMCs to get genomic DNA. The CDR3 runs 17 residues. CDR1 is GTSNPN and CDR2 is SVGIG in the germline V gene (reference sequence). The V end lost 2 bases, the J end lost 0 bases, and 17 bases lay between the germline ends. Profiled with immunoSEQ multiplex PCR; TCRdb holds only in-frame clones, not every one. The sample has roughly 500,000 clones, approximately 80% seen once; the top ten hold about an eighth. This chain connects TRBV30 to TRBJ2-1; maybe TRBD1 (5 bases). Material: PBMCs. The sequence derives from a woman in her 40s in good health. Some clones in this sample may be carry-over from other donors' samples. The CDR3 region has the DNA TGTGCCTGGAGTAGGGGCAATTTGCGCTTCTCCTACAATGAGCAGTTCTTC. Translating it yields CAWSRGNLRFSYNEQFF.